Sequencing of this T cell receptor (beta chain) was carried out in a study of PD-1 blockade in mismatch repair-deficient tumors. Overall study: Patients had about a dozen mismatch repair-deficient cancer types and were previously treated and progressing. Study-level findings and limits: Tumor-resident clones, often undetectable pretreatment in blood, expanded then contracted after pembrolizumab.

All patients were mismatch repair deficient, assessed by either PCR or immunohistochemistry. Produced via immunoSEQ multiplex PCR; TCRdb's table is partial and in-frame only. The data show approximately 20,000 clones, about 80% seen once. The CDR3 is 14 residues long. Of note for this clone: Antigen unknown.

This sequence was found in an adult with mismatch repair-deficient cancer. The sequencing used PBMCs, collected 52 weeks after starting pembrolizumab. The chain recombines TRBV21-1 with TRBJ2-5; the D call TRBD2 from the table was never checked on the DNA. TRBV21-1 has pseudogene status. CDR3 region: CASSKIGNGETQYF. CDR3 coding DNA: TGTGCCAGCAGCAAGATTGGAAACGGGGAGACCCAGTACTTC.